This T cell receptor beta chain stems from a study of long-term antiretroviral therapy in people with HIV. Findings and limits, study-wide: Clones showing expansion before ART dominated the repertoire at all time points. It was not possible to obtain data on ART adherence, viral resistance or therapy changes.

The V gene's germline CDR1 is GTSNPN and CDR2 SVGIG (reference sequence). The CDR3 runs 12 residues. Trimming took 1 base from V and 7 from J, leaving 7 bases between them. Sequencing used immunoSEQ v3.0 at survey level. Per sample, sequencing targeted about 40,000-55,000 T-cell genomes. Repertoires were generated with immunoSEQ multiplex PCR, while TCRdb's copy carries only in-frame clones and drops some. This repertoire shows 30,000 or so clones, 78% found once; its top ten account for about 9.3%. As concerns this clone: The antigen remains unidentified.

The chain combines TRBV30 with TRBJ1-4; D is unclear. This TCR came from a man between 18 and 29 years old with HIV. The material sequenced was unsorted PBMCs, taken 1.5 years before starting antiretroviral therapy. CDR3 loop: CAWSEPGEKLFF. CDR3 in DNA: TGTGCCTGGAGTGAACCTGGTGAAAAACTGTTTTTT.